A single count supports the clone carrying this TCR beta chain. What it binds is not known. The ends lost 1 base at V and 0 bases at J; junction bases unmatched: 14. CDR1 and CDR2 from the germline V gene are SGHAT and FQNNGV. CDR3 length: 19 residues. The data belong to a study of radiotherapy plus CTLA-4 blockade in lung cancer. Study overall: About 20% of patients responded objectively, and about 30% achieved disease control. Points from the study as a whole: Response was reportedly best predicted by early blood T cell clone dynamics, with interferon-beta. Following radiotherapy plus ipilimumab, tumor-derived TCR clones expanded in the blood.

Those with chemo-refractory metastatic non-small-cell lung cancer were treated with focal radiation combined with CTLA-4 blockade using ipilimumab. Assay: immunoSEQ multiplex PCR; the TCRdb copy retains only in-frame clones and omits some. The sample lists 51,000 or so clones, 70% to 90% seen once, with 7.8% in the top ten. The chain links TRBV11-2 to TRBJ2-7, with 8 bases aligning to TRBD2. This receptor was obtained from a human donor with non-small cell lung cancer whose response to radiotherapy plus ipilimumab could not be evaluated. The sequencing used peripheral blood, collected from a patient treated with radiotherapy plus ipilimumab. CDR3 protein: CASSLGPRGAYRSSYEQYF. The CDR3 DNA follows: TGTGCCAGCAGCTTAGGACCGCGGGGGGCCTACCGAAGCTCCTACGAGCAGTACTTC.